This record looks at one TCR beta chain sequence and its context. The antigen is undetermined. This table comes from immunoSEQ multiplex PCR, and its TCRdb copy is limited to in-frame clones, with some not included. The sample lists about 45,000 clones; around 88% were seen once. Germline-derived CDR1 and CDR2 are SGHNT and YYREEE (reference sequence). V shed 1 base and J shed 4 bases, with 7 bases lying between them. This CDR3 is built from 13 residues. The source of the sample is a study of PD-L1 blockade in urothelial cancer. Findings and limits, study-wide: Durable-benefit patients expanded tumor-associated blood clones more at 3 weeks.

The material sequenced was PBMCs, taken around atezolizumab (anti-PD-L1) treatment. The sequence came from a man older than 75 with urothelial cancer. This chain uses TRBV5-4 with TRBJ2-3; D might be TRBD2 (6 bases). The CDR3 reads CASSLTSSDTQYF. The CDR3 nucleotides are TGTGCCAGCAGCTTGACTAGCTCAGATACGCAGTATTTT.